This TCR beta chain was identified in a study of shared clonotypes between healthy human individuals. The method was immunoSEQ multiplex PCR; TCRdb's version includes in-frame clones alone and lacks a portion of them. The table has roughly 2,000,000 clones, just over 90% seen once; the top ten hold approximately 1.7%. Naive CD8 cells, CD45RO-negative and positively selected for CCR7, excluded terminally differentiated effector memory CD45RA+ cells. V gave up 3 bases and J gave up 7 bases, with 12 bases separating them. This CDR3 spans 13 amino acids. Germline V gene data show CDR1 as SGDLS and CDR2 as YYNGEE.

The chain employs TRBV9 and TRBJ2-3; D is uncertain. Input material: naive CD8+ T cells from PBMCs. The sequence was collected from a man younger than 30 in good health. Some clones in this sample may be carry-over from other donors' samples. Here the CDR3 reads CASSAPVDYTQYF. CDR3 bases: TGTGCCAGCAGCGCCCCCGTCGACTATACGCAGTATTTT.